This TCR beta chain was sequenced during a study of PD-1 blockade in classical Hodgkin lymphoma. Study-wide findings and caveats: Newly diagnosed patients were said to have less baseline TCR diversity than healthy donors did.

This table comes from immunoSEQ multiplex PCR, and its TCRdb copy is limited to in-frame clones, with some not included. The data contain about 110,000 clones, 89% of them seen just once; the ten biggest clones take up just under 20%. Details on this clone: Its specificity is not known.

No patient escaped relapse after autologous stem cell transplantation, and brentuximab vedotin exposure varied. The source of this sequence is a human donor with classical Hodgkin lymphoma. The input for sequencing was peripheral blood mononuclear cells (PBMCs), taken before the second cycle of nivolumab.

This CDR3 is CASRGGGNYGYTF. CDR3 coding DNA: TGTGCCAGCAGGGGAGGGGGAAACTATGGCTACACCTTC. The V gene is TRBV7-9, the J gene TRBJ1-2; TRBD1 is a possible D gene (6 bases). CDR3 size: 13 residues. From germline, CDR1 is SEHNR and CDR2 FQNEAQ (reference sequence). Between the trimmed V and J ends, which lost 6 bases and 2 bases, there was a span of 10 bases.